These 16 T cell receptor beta chains were sequenced from one sample in a study of shared clonotypes between healthy human individuals. Data came from immunoSEQ multiplex PCR; TCRdb stores just in-frame clones and leaves some out. The sample includes about 2 million clones, just under 95% of them seen just once. Naive CD8 cells lacked CD45RO and underwent positive selection for CCR7, leaving out terminally differentiated effector memory CD45RA+ cells. The sample taken for sequencing was naive CD8+ T cells sorted from blood. The receptors come from a man younger than 35 in good health.

The chain carries TRBV7-6 and TRBJ1-1; 8 bases are a match to TRBD1. Germline V gene sequence: CDR1 SGHVS, CDR2 FNYEAQ. This CDR3 is built from 11 residues. J gave up 5 bases and V 8 bases, and 1 base lay outside the gene matches. CDR3 coding DNA: TGTGCCAGCGGACAGGGAACTGAAGCTTTCTTT. Translating gives CASGQGTEAFF.

The genes are TRBV5-8 and TRBJ2-3, with 8 bases that match TRBD1. The J segment lost 1 base and the V segment lost 0 bases, leaving 16 bases of the junction unmatched. The CDR3 contains 20 residues. Germline lookup yields CDR1 SGHTS and CDR2 YDEGEE. The CDR3 region has the DNA TGTGCCAGCAGCTTGGTGGTCGAAACCACAGGACAGGGCGGCACAGATACGCAGTATTTT. Its translation is CASSLVVETTGQGGTDTQYF.

The genes are TRBV7-8 and TRBJ2-1; no reliable D call. This CDR3 region has 12 residues. Germline CDR1 and CDR2: SGHVS and FQNEAQ. V shed 5 bases and J shed 5 bases, with 7 bases lying between them. This CDR3 reads CASSHPNNEQFF. In DNA, the CDR3 is TGTGCCAGCAGCCACCCGAACAATGAGCAGTTCTTC.

This CDR3 reads CASSLVGCQWEKLFF. The CDR3 nucleotides are TGTGCCAGCAGCTTAGTAGGATGCCAATGGGAAAAACTGTTTTTT. The chain combines TRBV7-9 with TRBJ1-4; no definite D call. Per the germline V gene, CDR1 is SEHNR and CDR2 is FQNEAQ (reference sequence). This CDR3 is 15 amino acids long. The ends were cut back, 1 base at V and 8 bases at J, with 14 bases in the middle.

This sequence joins TRBV19 and TRBJ2-1; D may be TRBD2 (7 bases). V was pared by 8 bases and J by 3 bases, with 20 bases between. This CDR3 contains 16 residues. Germline CDR1 LNHDA, CDR2 SQIVND (reference sequence). CDR3 nucleotide sequence: TGTGCCAGTTCGGGGGCGGTGACTAGCATCTACAATGAGCAGTTCTTC. Amino acids: CASSGAVTSIYNEQFF.

The rearrangement uses TRBV28 and TRBJ2-2; no firm D call. This CDR3 is built from 13 residues. V lost 7 bases to trimming and J lost 4 bases, with 10 bases between them. CDR1 MDHEN and CDR2 SYDVKM come from the germline V gene. CDR3 bases: TGTGCCAGCACCCCCTTCGTCACCGGGGAGCTGTTTTTT. Its translation is CASTPFVTGELFF.

The rearrangement uses TRBV11-2 and TRBJ2-7, with D tentatively TRBD2 (6 bases). The CDR3 is 14 residues long. Trimming removed 3 bases from V and 2 bases from J, with 11 bases in between. Germline CDR1 reads SGHAT; CDR2 reads FQNNGV. DNA for the CDR3: TGTGCCAGCAGCTTTGGCGGGATCACCTACGAGCAGTACTTC. Protein product: CASSFGGITYEQYF.

Concerning this clone itself: The same CDR3 can be traced to other DNA sequences in this sample. The chain has TRBV27 and TRBJ2-7; weak D call: TRBD1 (6 bases). Germline V CDR1 and CDR2: MNHEY, SMNVEV (reference sequence). The CDR3 has 14 residues. V gave up 5 bases and J gave up 0 bases, with 11 bases separating them. CDR3 protein: CASSLQGSSYEQYF. CDR3 nucleotide sequence: TGTGCCAGCAGTCTCCAGGGGAGCTCCTACGAGCAGTACTTC.

The chain carries TRBV7-2 and TRBJ1-1; no clear D. Germline loops: CDR1 SGHTA, CDR2 FQGNSA. The CDR3 spans 16 residues. Trimming left V 3 bases short and J 6 bases short, with 20 bases between. The CDR3 spells CASSFVFGEVSPEAFF. In DNA, the CDR3 is TGTGCCAGCAGCTTCGTTTTCGGGGAGGTAAGCCCTGAAGCTTTCTTT.

The V and J genes are TRBV4-1 and TRBJ1-1, with 7 positions matching TRBD1. Losses at the gene ends were 2 bases for V and 0 bases for J; bases not matched to a gene: 9. CDR3 length: 17 amino acids. Germline assignment: CDR1 MGHRA and CDR2 YSYEKL. CDR3 in DNA: TGCGCCAGCAGCCAACCACAGGGGTCGGCCATGAACACTGAAGCTTTCTTT. Translating gives CASSQPQGSAMNTEAFF.

Turning to this clone: Other DNA sequences in this specimen translate into the identical CDR3. V and J are TRBV9 and TRBJ1-1; D might be TRBD1 (5 bases). Germline assignment: CDR1 SGDLS and CDR2 YYNGEE. The CDR3 sequence is 13 residues long. V dropped 4 bases and J dropped 4 bases, with 11 bases sitting between them. CDR3: CASSPGGGTEAFF. CDR3 coding DNA: TGTGCCAGCAGCCCGGGGGGGGGCACTGAAGCTTTCTTT.

Turning to this clone: One end of the junction is discordant with germline, which a read error may explain. Other DNA sequences from this sample encode an identical CDR3 as well. J is TRBJ1-5 and V is TRBV30; D is ambiguous. Germline values: CDR1 GTSNPN, CDR2 SVGIG (reference sequence). The CDR3 is 16 amino acids. This chain's CDR3 is CAWSPLAARLNQPQHF. The CDR3 bases are TGTGCCTGGAGTCCCCTGGCGGCCAGGCTGAATCAACCCCAGCATTTT.

This chain links TRBV29-1 with TRBJ2-5, with TRBD2 identical over 10 bases. The CDR3 has 13 residues. J was trimmed by 5 bases and V by 6 bases; bases with no gene match: 6. Looked up from germline, CDR1 is SQVTM and CDR2 is ANQGSEA. The CDR3 sequence: CSVQLAGWETQYF. CDR3 sequence (DNA): TGCAGCGTCCAACTAGCGGGGTGGGAGACCCAGTACTTC. Using reference TRBV29-1 and TRBJ2-5 for the parts outside the CDR3, the full variable domain is SAVISQKPSRDICQRGTSLTIQCQVDSQVTMMFWYRQQPGQSLTLIATANQGSEATYESGFVIDKFPISRPNLTFSTLTVSNMSPEDSSIYLCSVQLAGWETQYFGPGTRLLVL.

This clone showed up just once. The rearrangement links TRBV7-9 to TRBJ2-7, with D maybe TRBD2 (5 bases). Trimming removed 4 bases at V and 7 bases at J, with 17 bases between. The germline gives CDR1 SEHNR, CDR2 FQNEAQ (reference sequence). The CDR3 length is 14 residues. The CDR3 DNA follows: TGTGCCAGCAGCTCATCCACCTCCCCGGGAGAGCAGTACTTC. Translating it yields CASSSSTSPGEQYF.

This clone was counted once. This specimen includes other DNA sequences encoding the same CDR3. The DNA of the CDR3 is TGTGCCAGCAGCTCAGGGTTGGCGGAGACCCAGTACTTC. Protein product: CASSSGLAETQYF. The V and J genes are TRBV13 and TRBJ2-5; a weak D match, TRBD1 (5 bases). The V and J ends lost 4 bases and 5 bases respectively, with 11 bases between them. The length of the CDR3 is 13 residues. Germline V gives CDR1 PRHDT, CDR2 FYEKMQ (reference sequence).

The genes are TRBV18 and TRBJ2-5, with TRBD2 matching over 12 bases. V gave up 1 base and J gave up 6 bases; unmatched junction bases: 9. Germline CDR1 is KGHSH and CDR2 is LQKENI. The CDR3 is made up of 17 amino acids. CDR3 amino acids: CASSPLFRTSGTQTQYF. As DNA, the CDR3 is TGTGCCAGCTCACCACTTTTTAGGACTAGCGGGACCCAGACCCAGTACTTC.